This TCR beta chain was captured in a study of blood T cells in healthy people across ages (dated by TCRdb to 2015 to 2017). Regarding the complete study: In model experiments, roughly one uniquely barcoded TCR beta cDNA molecule per two T cells was captured by template switching. To track age-related changes in TCR beta repertoire diversity, the study relied on deep sequencing normalized with unique cDNA molecular identifiers. The donors were divided into four age groups: young (average about 16 years), middle-aged (approximately 39), aged (approximately 62) and long-lived (about 80). To avoid experimental bias, donors of different ages were distributed randomly across sequencing lanes. For two donors (one aged 18 to 29 and one aged 80 or older), the study analyzed two additional independent replicas of 1 million unique cDNA reads from the same blood draw. The paper as a whole reports these results and caveats: Compared with the aged group, more naive CD4+ T cells, fewer expanded clones and increased TCR diversity were shown by the long-lived group, suggesting age selection. Observed TCR beta diversity per million T cells fell roughly linearly with age, and a significant reduction was already apparent by age around 39. The CMV infection status of donors was not known, potentially confounding age-related changes in expanded clonotypes. There was a strong correlation between observed TCR beta diversity and the percentage of naive T cells measured by flow cytometry. Estimates of total diversity based on one million sequenced T cells were considered lower bounds and underestimates. Since profiling was done on bulk unsorted PBMCs, naive and antigen-experienced compartments could not be conclusively compared.

The germline V gene specifies SGHVS as CDR1 and FNYEAQ as CDR2. The CDR3 has 14 amino acids, counting the end cysteine and phenylalanine. The sequence is cut down to CDR3 DNA, 42 bases in frame from base 1. A word on this clonotype: Which antigen it targets is not known. A junction end diverges from the germline sequence, so it may reflect a read error.

Library creation used 5' RACE. Sequencing took place on an Illumina HiSeq 2500. A second PCR of roughly 6 to 11 cycles was run with a J-beta primer mix and a sample-barcoded 5' primer. Each TCR beta cDNA molecule received a unique molecular identifier from a template-switch 5' adaptor carrying 12 random nucleotides. Each sample yielded at least 3 million CDR3-containing paired-end reads. First-strand cDNA synthesis was performed from all RNA using the Mint cDNA synthesis kit, with priming by a TRBC-specific oligonucleotide. Following uracil-DNA glycosylase treatment, all cDNA underwent a first 18-cycle PCR with the universal primers M1SS and BC2_uni_R. The paper's processing steps were these. For normalization, 1 million high-quality reads, each with a distinct molecular identifier, were randomly selected from each sample. Instead of being binned into consensus sequences, reads that shared molecular identifiers were thrown out. CDR3 identification, clonotype clustering and error correction used MiTCR with a Q25 quality threshold and the strictest error-elimination algorithm. A nonparametric unseen species model using Euler transformation provided a lower-bound estimate of total TCR beta diversity. TCRdb took the public reads, trimmed them with fastp at Q25, ran MiXCR for clone calling and kept in-frame beta chains. Entries that share a CDR3 protein sequence are merged under the most common genes and DNA. What appears here as the V and J calls and clone size reflects TCRdb's work, not the paper's. This sample is represented by fewer than 900,000 distinct CDR3 sequences; roughly 41% of them were singletons. The ten largest clones capture less than 25% of the sample.

Donors were a few dozen systemically healthy Caucasian individuals from Russia aged about 6 to 100 years. Each donor gave ten milliliters of peripheral blood, drawn into EDTA-treated Vacutainer tubes. Ficoll-Paque density-gradient centrifugation was used to isolate PBMCs, with at least 6.5 million obtained per sample. Total RNA was extracted from PBMCs with Trizol reagent, with at least 5 micrograms obtained per sample. Naive CD45RAhigh/CD27high T cell percentages were measured by flow cytometry on a PBMC aliquot from every donor. This clonotype was sampled from a woman in her sixties in good health. The material sequenced was blood. Recombination joined TRBV7-6 with TRBJ2-7; the D segment could be TRBD1, given 6 matching bases. The CDR3 corresponds to CDSSLTEQGYEQYF. The DNA sequence follows: TGTGACAGCAGCTTAACAGAACAGGGTTACGAGCAGTACTTC.